What follows is one T cell receptor beta chain and its context. This record comes from a study of blood T cell repertoires in COVID-19. Study-wide background: T cells, B-cell-depleted T cells, or PBMCs supplied cDNA or gDNA.

TCRdb keeps only in-frame clones here, not all; method: immunoSEQ multiplex PCR. The profile covers some 74,000 clones, with about 91% appearing a single time and approximately 6.7% taken by the ten largest. The CDR3 covers 13 residues. Germline CDR1 and CDR2: KGHSH and LQKENI. V lost 0 bases to trimming and J lost 8 bases; unmatched junction nucleotides: 3. V usage is TRBV18 and J usage is TRBJ1-2; 7 bases align to TRBD1. The clonotype was recovered from a woman aged 80 or over with acute or convalescent COVID-19. The specimen was peripheral blood. CDR3 amino acids: CASSPPTGSGYTF. In DNA form, the CDR3 reads TGTGCCAGCTCACCACCGACAGGGAGCGGCTACACCTTC.